The TCR beta chain under discussion was sequenced for a study of T cell responses to AZD1222 COVID-19 vaccine. General observations from the study: There were repertoire samples only from the period after the peak T cell response.

The length of the CDR3 is 14 residues. Looked up from germline, CDR1 is MNHEY and CDR2 is SVGEGT. Trimming stripped 0 bases from V and 0 bases from J, with 4 bases between. Produced via immunoSEQ multiplex PCR; TCRdb's table is partial and in-frame only. The repertoire has fewer than 200,000 clones, more than 80% of them found once; the top ten carry less than 3%. About this clone itself: What it binds is not known. In the same sample, other DNA sequences code for this CDR3.

The TCR sequence derives from an adult in good health. The chain has TRBV6-2 or TRBV6-3 and TRBJ2-3, with unresolved D. This specimen consisted of peripheral blood, obtained on day 0 of AZD1222 vaccination. CDR3 nucleotide sequence: TGTGCCAGCAGTTACTCGACTAGCACAGATACGCAGTATTTT. Residues: CASSYSTSTDTQYF.